The T cell receptor beta chain under discussion was sequenced for a study of blood T cell repertoires in COVID-19. TCRdb's copy holds only in-frame clones and misses some; the assay was immunoSEQ multiplex PCR. The repertoire includes fewer than 60,000 clones, approximately 80% of them detected once, and 25% to 40% sits in the top ten. The length of the CDR3 is 15 residues. V lost 3 bases to trimming and J lost 0 bases, with 11 bases between them. CDR1 is LNHDA, CDR2 SQIVND, per germline (reference sequence). Sequenced sample: peripheral blood. The receptor was isolated from a man in his sixties with COVID-19, enrolled during active disease. The genes are TRBV19 and TRBJ1-1; no reliable D call. In DNA, the CDR3 is TGTGCCAGTAGTATCGGGGAGCCCATGAACACTGAAGCTTTCTTT. Translation gives CASSIGEPMNTEAFF.